These T cell receptor beta chains were read from a single sample in a study of blood T cell repertoires in COVID-19. Sequencing used immunoSEQ multiplex PCR; TCRdb keeps in-frame clones, though not all of them. The repertoire holds 150,000 to 200,000 clones, with 80% to 90% as singletons. Sequenced: peripheral blood. These receptors originate from a woman younger than 30 who had recovered from COVID-19. Both conserved end residues are part of each CDR3. The order of the fields is V gene, D gene, J gene, clone size, CDR3 protein, CDR3 DNA. A D gene is named only where the DNA matches it firmly. Rows give clone size only sometimes, using once, few, many, or a class for an expanded clone.

v_call: TRBV27; d_call: TRBD1; j_call: TRBJ2-3; clone_size: -; cdr3_aa: CASSPRDRVTDTQYF; cdr3_nt: TGTGCCAGCAGCCCTCGGGACAGGGTGACAGATACGCAGTATTTT
v_call: TRBV7-6; d_call: -; j_call: TRBJ2-6; clone_size: -; cdr3_aa: CASSVKGAGANVLTF; cdr3_nt: TGTGCCAGCAGCGTAAAGGGGGCTGGGGCCAACGTCCTGACTTTC
v_call: TRBV19; d_call: -; j_call: TRBJ1-1; clone_size: -; cdr3_aa: CASSIGPGGRSGAFF; cdr3_nt: TGTGCCAGTAGTATAGGGCCGGGAGGTCGAAGCGGAGCTTTCTTT
v_call: TRBV6-2/TRBV6-3; d_call: -; j_call: TRBJ1-4; clone_size: -; cdr3_aa: CASSSGQSNEKLFF; cdr3_nt: TGTGCCAGCAGCTCCGGACAGAGTAATGAAAAACTGTTTTTT
v_call: TRBV5-1; d_call: TRBD1; j_call: TRBJ2-1; clone_size: few; cdr3_aa: CASSQDRGNEQFF; cdr3_nt: TGCGCCAGCAGCCAAGACAGGGGCAATGAGCAGTTCTTC
v_call: TRBV14; d_call: -; j_call: TRBJ1-1; clone_size: -; cdr3_aa: CASSQLRGTEAFF; cdr3_nt: TGTGCCAGCAGCCAACTGAGAGGCACTGAAGCTTTCTTT
v_call: TRBV15; d_call: -; j_call: TRBJ1-5; clone_size: once; cdr3_aa: CATSRDLAGNQPQHF; cdr3_nt: TGTGCCACCAGCAGAGATTTGGCGGGCAATCAGCCCCAGCATTTT
v_call: TRBV6-2/TRBV6-3; d_call: -; j_call: TRBJ2-3; clone_size: -; cdr3_aa: CASSYSMGGGPDTQYF; cdr3_nt: TGTGCCAGCAGTTACTCGATGGGAGGGGGGCCAGATACGCAGTATTTT
v_call: TRBV15; d_call: -; j_call: TRBJ2-1; clone_size: -; cdr3_aa: CATSREKRTDYNEQFF; cdr3_nt: TGTGCCACCAGCAGAGAGAAACGGACAGACTACAATGAGCAGTTCTTC
v_call: TRBV7-6; d_call: -; j_call: TRBJ2-2; clone_size: -; cdr3_aa: CASSLESPGHANTGELFF; cdr3_nt: TGTGCCAGCAGCTTAGAGTCCCCGGGACACGCGAACACCGGGGAGCTGTTTTTT
v_call: TRBV29-1; d_call: -; j_call: TRBJ2-3; clone_size: -; cdr3_aa: CSATRSGSADTQYF; cdr3_nt: TGCAGCGCCACCCGAAGCGGTTCGGCAGATACGCAGTATTTT